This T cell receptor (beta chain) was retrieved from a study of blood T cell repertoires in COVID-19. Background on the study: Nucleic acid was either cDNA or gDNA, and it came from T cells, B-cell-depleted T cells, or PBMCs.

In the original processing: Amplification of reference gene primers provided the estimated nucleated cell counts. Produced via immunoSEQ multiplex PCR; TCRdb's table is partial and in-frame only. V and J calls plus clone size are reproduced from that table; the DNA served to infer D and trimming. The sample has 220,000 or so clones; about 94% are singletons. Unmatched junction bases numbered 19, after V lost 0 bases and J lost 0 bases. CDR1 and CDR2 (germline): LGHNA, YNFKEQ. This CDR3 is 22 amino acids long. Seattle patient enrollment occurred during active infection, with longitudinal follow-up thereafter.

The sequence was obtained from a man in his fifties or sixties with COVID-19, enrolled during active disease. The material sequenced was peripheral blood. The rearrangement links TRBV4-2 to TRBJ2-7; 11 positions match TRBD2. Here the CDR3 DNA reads TGTGCCAGCAGCCAAGAAAACCGAGCTAGCGGGAGGACAAGGCTGAGCTCCTACGAGCAGTACTTC. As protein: CASSQENRASGRTRLSSYEQYF.